These 15 T cell receptor beta chains originate from one sample sequenced in a study of OX40 agonist ivuxolimab in advanced cancers. The data were produced by immunoSEQ multiplex PCR, yet TCRdb's version contains in-frame clones alone and is incomplete. The table lists about 88,000 clones, approximately 87% of them singletons. The input for sequencing was CD4+ or CD8+ T cells sorted from blood, taken in a trial of the OX40 agonist ivuxolimab. The receptors stem from an adult with an advanced solid tumor such as melanoma, head and neck, liver or kidney cancer.

The CDR3 spells CSVAELAGGTGELFF. CDR3 DNA sequence: TGCAGCGTTGCCGAGCTAGCGGGAGGTACCGGGGAGCTGTTTTTT. The V gene is TRBV29-1, the J gene TRBJ2-2; 11 nucleotides match TRBD2. Germline CDR1 SQVTM, CDR2 ANQGSEA. V shed 4 bases, J shed 5 bases, and the junction held 6 bases outside the gene matches. The CDR3 sequence is 15 residues long.

The chain links TRBV5-6 to TRBJ2-5, with 13 bases lining up with TRBD2. The CDR3 consists of 15 residues. The trim removed 4 bases at V and 3 bases at J, leaving 3 bases unmatched. The germline V gene has CDR1 SGHDT and CDR2 YYEEEE. The CDR3 spells CASSDGLAGEETQYF. CDR3 bases: TGTGCCAGCAGCGACGGACTAGCGGGAGAAGAGACCCAGTACTTC.

Only a few counts were recorded for this clone. The chain carries TRBV19 and TRBJ1-5; TRBD1 is a possible D gene (6 bases). V was cut by 3 bases and J by 0 bases, with 15 bases left in between. This CDR3 has 17 residues. Germline V lookup: CDR1 LNHDA, CDR2 SQIVND (reference sequence). This CDR3 is CASSISSAGVSNQPQHF. The CDR3 nucleotides are TGTGCCAGTAGTATTTCATCGGCAGGGGTTAGCAATCAGCCCCAGCATTTT.

In this sample, this clone turned up once. J is TRBJ1-2 and V is TRBV6-6, with 8 bases matching TRBD1. V lost 6 bases, J lost 3 bases, and 6 bases stayed unmatched. Looked up from germline, CDR1 is MNHNY and CDR2 is SVGAGI (reference sequence). The CDR3 totals 14 residues. CDR3 bases: TGTGCCAGCAGGTCAGGGGGCGTTTACTATGGCTACACCTTC. Protein product: CASRSGGVYYGYTF.

The V and J genes are TRBV11-2 and TRBJ2-5; 7 nucleotides line up with TRBD1. The CDR3 extends over 15 amino acids. Germline CDR1 SGHAT, CDR2 FQNNGV. V was pared by 3 bases and J by 2 bases, with 6 bases of the junction left unmatched. CDR3 in amino acids: CASSFRGTAQETQYF. DNA of the CDR3: TGTGCCAGCAGCTTCAGGGGGACCGCTCAAGAGACCCAGTACTTC.

The V call is TRBV6-5, the J call TRBJ1-2, with TRBD1 matching over 8 bases. The trim removed 0 bases at V and 7 bases at J, leaving 4 bases unmatched. The CDR3 runs 14 residues. Germline V gene data show CDR1 as MNHEY and CDR2 as SVGAGI. The CDR3 protein is CASSYSTGVGGYTF. The CDR3 DNA is TGTGCCAGCAGTTACTCGACAGGGGTTGGTGGCTACACCTTC.

V is TRBV11-3 and J is TRBJ2-3, with TRBD2 matching over 8 bases. Germline CDR1 reads SGHNT; CDR2 reads YENEEA. The CDR3 is 16 residues long. V was clipped by 1 base and J by 2 bases; unmatched bases: 5. The CDR3 loop reads CASSLGAGGSTDTQYF. The DNA for the CDR3 is TGTGCCAGCAGCTTAGGGGCGGGGGGCTCCACAGATACGCAGTATTTT.

The chain recombines TRBV5-4 with TRBJ2-3; no reliable D call. The V and J ends lost 2 bases and 0 bases respectively, with 4 bases between them. The CDR3 consists of 13 residues. CDR1 SGHNT and CDR2 YYREEE come from the germline V gene (reference sequence). CDR3 coding DNA: TGTGCCAGCAGCTTCCCTAGCACAGATACGCAGTATTTT. Its translation is CASSFPSTDTQYF.

This chain uses TRBV7-2 with TRBJ2-5, with TRBD1 matching over 7 bases. The CDR3 runs to 14 residues. V lost 6 bases to trimming and J lost 6 bases; unmatched junction nucleotides: 10. From germline, CDR1 is SGHTA and CDR2 FQGNSA. For the CDR3, the DNA is TGTGCCAGCAGTAGGGGGCAGGGGATACAGACCCAGTACTTC. Its translation: CASSRGQGIQTQYF.

This chain connects TRBV6-5 to TRBJ2-5, with TRBD2 matching over 13 bases. This CDR3 contains 15 residues. The V segment lost 6 bases and the J segment 3 bases; nucleotides outside the gene matches: 4. Germline CDR1 MNHEY, CDR2 SVGAGI. The CDR3 DNA reads as TGTGCCAGCAGCCGCGGGACTAGCGGGAAAGAGACCCAGTACTTC. This gives the protein CASSRGTSGKETQYF.

The rearrangement uses TRBV6-5 and TRBJ1-3, with 7 positions matching TRBD1. The V segment lost 5 bases and the J segment 2 bases; nucleotides outside the gene matches: 3. The CDR3 spans 14 residues. Germline V lookup: CDR1 MNHEY, CDR2 SVGAGI. CDR3 nucleotides: TGTGCCAGCAGTGTGAGGGGGCCTGGAAACACCATATATTTT. As protein: CASSVRGPGNTIYF.

The rearrangement links TRBV21-1 to TRBJ1-5. TRBV21-1 is reported as a pseudogene. The CDR3 is 14 amino acids. Written as DNA, the CDR3 is TGTGCCAGGGACCTGGCGGGGGGCAATCAGCCCCAGCATTTT. Encoded protein: CARDLAGGNQPQHF.

This chain joins TRBV5-6 and TRBJ2-7; tentatively, D is TRBD1 (5 bases). Germline V gene lookup returns CDR1 SGHDT and CDR2 YYEEEE. The CDR3 consists of 15 residues. Trimming removed 6 bases at V and 1 base at J, with 17 bases between. CDR3: CASTQLGRASYEQYF. CDR3 nucleotide sequence: TGTGCCAGCACCCAGTTGGGCAGGGCATCCTACGAGCAGTACTTC.

Worth noting for this clone: This same CDR3 is encoded by further DNA sequences in the sample. The J gene is TRBJ2-3, the V gene TRBV27, with 12 positions matching TRBD2. The CDR3 has 15 residues. Germline V lookup: CDR1 MNHEY, CDR2 SMNVEV (reference sequence). J was trimmed by 6 bases and V by 3 bases; bases with no gene match: 4. CDR3 amino acids: CASSFLAGGADTQYF. CDR3 in DNA: TGTGCCAGCAGTTTCCTAGCGGGAGGGGCGGATACGCAGTATTTT.

The chain recombines TRBV7-2 with TRBJ2-3, with D possibly TRBD1 on 5 matching bases. CDR1 is SGHTA, CDR2 FQGNSA, per germline. V was cut by 2 bases and J by 4 bases, with 10 bases left in between. The CDR3 runs to 14 residues. CDR3 region: CASSLSQGSDTQYF. CDR3 in DNA: TGTGCCAGCAGCTTAAGTCAGGGTTCAGATACGCAGTATTTT.